Below, 25 T cell receptor beta chains from the same sample are listed, as sequenced in a study of T-cell memory formation after mild COVID-19. TCRdb fed the 5' RACE reads into MiXCR, producing one record per CDR3 protein. The top ten hold about 3.5% of the sample, which has more than 150,000 distinct CDR3 sequences, 11% seen once. Specimen: PBMCs or a T cell subset sorted from them (not recorded which). The receptors were gathered from a man between 18 and 29 years old who had mild COVID-19 (a few samples of this study predate the infection). Cell type and time point are not known.

In its sample, this clonotype was seen once. This chain links TRBV5-1 with TRBJ2-2; no firm D call. CDR3 size: 15 residues. Trimming cost V 0 bases and J 1 base, with 7 bases left between them. The germline V gene has CDR1 SGHRS and CDR2 YFSETQ. This CDR3 reads CASSLDAGNTGELFF. The CDR3 DNA is TGCGCCAGCAGCTTGGATGCAGGGAACACCGGGGAGCTGTTTTTT.

V is TRBV3-1 and J is TRBJ1-6; the D gene is possibly TRBD1 (6 bases). V lost 1 base and J 8 bases, leaving 9 bases between the germline ends. This CDR3 has 14 amino acids. The germline CDR1 and CDR2 sequences are LGHDT and YNNKEL (reference sequence). Here the CDR3 reads CASSQGGQDSPLHF. The CDR3 DNA follows: TGTGCCAGCAGCCAAGGGGGGCAGGATTCACCCCTCCACTTT. The whole variable domain, remainder taken from reference TRBV3-1 and TRBJ1-6, is DTAVSQTPKYLVTQMGNDKSIKCEQNLGHDTMYWYKQDSKKFLKIMFSYNNKELIINETVPNRFSPKSPDKAHLNLHINSLELGDSAVYFCASSQGGQDSPLHFGNGTRLTVT.

This clonotype was detected only a few times. The rearrangement joins TRBV18 to TRBJ2-7; D remains ambiguous. Germline assignment: CDR1 KGHSH and CDR2 LQKENI. CDR3 length: 11 amino acids. With 6 bases removed from V and 6 bases from J, the gap between germline ends came to 9 bases. The CDR3 is CASSLQTEQYF. CDR3 DNA: TGTGCCAGCTCTCTTCAGACCGAGCAGTACTTC.

J is TRBJ2-3 and V is TRBV5-5; D is unclear. V lost 3 bases and J lost 4, with 9 bases in between. Looked up from germline, CDR1 is SGHKS and CDR2 is YYEKEE (reference sequence). The CDR3 has 13 residues. The DNA for the CDR3 is TGTGCCAGCAGCTCGACTCAACCAGATACGCAGTATTTT. Protein: CASSSTQPDTQYF.

V is TRBV11-2 and J is TRBJ2-1; tentatively, D is TRBD2 (5 bases). Germline V gives CDR1 SGHAT, CDR2 FQNNGV. This CDR3 comprises 14 residues. The germline V and J ends were trimmed by 4 bases and 3 bases, with 10 bases remaining between them. The CDR3 nucleotides are TGTGCCAGCAGCTCCACCCGGGACTACAATGAGCAGTTCTTC. This sequence encodes CASSSTRDYNEQFF.

This clonotype was seen ten or more times. The gene calls are TRBV12-3 or TRBV12-4 and TRBJ2-7; TRBD1 aligns across 11 bases. The CDR3 is made up of 14 amino acids. The trim removed 6 bases at V and 5 bases at J, leaving 6 bases unmatched. The CDR3 bases are TGTGCCAGCAGCCCCGGGACAGGGGGAGACGAGCAGTACTTC. It translates to CASSPGTGGDEQYF.

The gene calls are TRBV5-1 and TRBJ2-2; a possible D gene is TRBD2 (6 bases). Germline V gene lookup returns CDR1 SGHRS and CDR2 YFSETQ. Trimming took off 4 bases at V and 7 bases at J, with 17 bases between the two ends. This CDR3 is built from 15 residues. For the CDR3, the DNA is TGCGCCAGCAGCCTTTACGGGGGATCGATCGGGGAGCTGTTTTTT. Translating it yields CASSLYGGSIGELFF.

The chain is built from TRBV20-1 and TRBJ1-5; possible D gene TRBD1, 5 bases. Trimming pared 3 bases from V and 1 base from J, leaving 13 bases between. Germline V lookup: CDR1 DFQATT, CDR2 SNEGSKA (reference sequence). This CDR3 has 15 amino acids. CDR3 in DNA: TGCAGTGCTAGGGCCCAGGGTCTAAGCAATCAGCCCCAGCATTTT. The encoded protein is CSARAQGLSNQPQHF.

Many counts were recorded for this clonotype. The gene calls are TRBV5-5 and TRBJ1-5, with 8 bases identical to TRBD1. CDR3 size: 14 residues. V lost 4 bases, J lost 2 bases, and 2 bases stayed unmatched. The germline V gene has CDR1 SGHKS and CDR2 YYEKEE (reference sequence). DNA for the CDR3: TGTGCCAGCAGCGGACAGGGCGGCAATCAGCCCCAGCATTTT. It is translated as CASSGQGGNQPQHF.

The chain combines TRBV5-1 with TRBJ1-2, with 7 bases lining up with TRBD1. This CDR3 contains 15 residues. Germline CDR1 and CDR2: SGHRS and YFSETQ. J gave up 8 bases and V 7 bases, and 17 bases lay outside the gene matches. CDR3 sequence: CASSISQDRQGGYTF. The CDR3 nucleotides are TGCGCCAGCTCGATTTCCCAGGACAGGCAAGGAGGCTACACCTTC.

This clonotype was picked up a small number of times. The chain is built from TRBV24-1 and TRBJ2-2; D is undetermined. Germline V gives CDR1 KGHDR, CDR2 SFDVKD. V was cut by 3 bases and J by 6 bases, with 4 bases left in between. There are 12 residues in the CDR3. The CDR3 DNA reads as TGTGCCACCAGTGATCCCCCCGGGGAGCTGTTTTTT. Its translation is CATSDPPGELFF.

This clonotype was picked up many times. The V call is TRBV24-1, the J call TRBJ2-7, with TRBD1 matching 10 bases. This CDR3 region has 15 residues. The germline CDR1 and CDR2 sequences are KGHDR and SFDVKD. The trim removed 12 bases at V and 3 bases at J, leaving 13 bases unmatched. This chain's CDR3 is CAPQARDRGLYEQYV. The CDR3 bases are TGTGCCCCCCAGGCTCGGGACAGGGGACTCTACGAGCAGTACGTC.

This clonotype turned up a few times. The V and J genes are TRBV5-6 and TRBJ1-6; D is ambiguous. The germline gives CDR1 SGHDT, CDR2 YYEEEE. V shed 0 bases and J shed 7 bases, with 11 bases lying between them. The CDR3 has 15 residues. CDR3 coding DNA: TGTGCCAGCAGCTTGGGTGTTATAGAAAATTCACCCCTCCACTTT. Its protein is CASSLGVIENSPLHF.

The chain combines TRBV12-3 or TRBV12-4 with TRBJ1-6; 7 bases are shared with TRBD1. The CDR3 loop spans 13 amino acids. V gave up 8 bases and J gave up 7 bases; unmatched junction bases: 5. The CDR3 coding sequence is TGTGCCAGCGCGAGGGGGCGAAATTCACCCCTCCACTTT. Encoded protein: CASARGRNSPLHF.

This clonotype was observed at least ten times. The V and J genes are TRBV5-6 and TRBJ2-3; D remains ambiguous. The ends were cut back, 7 bases at V and 1 base at J, with 7 bases in the middle. The germline V gene encodes CDR1 SGHDT and CDR2 YYEEEE. The CDR3 has 12 amino acids. This CDR3 reads CASSPGTDTQYF. CDR3 sequence (DNA): TGTGCCAGCTCACCCGGCACAGATACGCAGTATTTT.

This chain links TRBV6-1 with TRBJ2-7; maybe TRBD1 (5 bases). The CDR3 sequence is 16 residues long. V lost 6 bases to trimming and J lost 2 bases, with 20 bases between them. In germline, CDR1 is MNHNS, CDR2 SASEGT. In nucleotides, the CDR3 is TGTGCCAGCAGGGTAACCAGGGTTGCGCAAACCTACGAGCAGTACTTC. It is translated as CASRVTRVAQTYEQYF.

The V gene is TRBV18, the J gene TRBJ2-3, with 13 nucleotides matching TRBD2. The germline V gene has CDR1 KGHSH and CDR2 LQKENI. Unmatched junction bases numbered 4, after V lost 1 base and J lost 6 bases. CDR3 length equals 16 residues. This chain's CDR3 is CASSPRLAGGVDTQYF. DNA for the CDR3: TGTGCCAGCTCACCACGACTAGCGGGGGGCGTGGATACGCAGTATTTT. The whole variable domain, filled in from reference TRBV18 and TRBJ2-3, reads NAGVMQNPRHLVRRRGQEARLRCSPMKGHSHVYWYRQLPEEGLKFMVYLQKENIIDESGMPKERFSAEFPKEGPSILRIQQVVRGDSAAYFCASSPRLAGGVDTQYFGPGTRLTVL.

This clonotype was seen more than once but under ten times. The J gene is TRBJ2-2, the V gene TRBV5-5; D uncertain. Germline CDR1 is SGHKS and CDR2 is YYEKEE (reference sequence). This CDR3 is built from 16 residues. V dropped 1 base and J dropped 1 base, with 11 bases sitting between them. The CDR3 DNA reads TGTGCCAGCAGCTTGAGTCCCTTCCAGAACACCGGGGAGCTGTTTTTT. It specifies CASSLSPFQNTGELFF.

The chain joins TRBV7-9 to TRBJ2-7, with D possibly TRBD1 on 5 matching bases. V was clipped by 1 base and J by 5 bases, with 12 bases between them. This CDR3 is built from 14 residues. Germline V gene lookup returns CDR1 SEHNR and CDR2 FQNEAQ (reference sequence). The CDR3 protein is CASSLGSGRNEQYF. As DNA, the CDR3 is TGTGCCAGCAGCTTAGGGTCAGGGCGGAACGAGCAGTACTTC.

The CDR3 reads CASSSDALPGGYTF. DNA for the CDR3: TGTGCCAGCAGCTCGGACGCCCTCCCGGGCGGCTACACCTTC. The chain recombines TRBV6-2 or TRBV6-3 with TRBJ1-2; D is uncertain. The length of the CDR3 is 14 residues. Germline V CDR1 and CDR2: MNHEY, SVGEGT. V gave up 6 bases and J gave up 8 bases, with 19 bases separating them.

This clonotype was seen many times. V is TRBV28 and J is TRBJ2-7; 8 bases match TRBD1. The CDR3 is 15 amino acids. V trimming: 5 bases; J trimming: 4 bases; junction bases outside the gene matches: 10. From germline, CDR1 is MDHEN and CDR2 SYDVKM. The CDR3: CASSESGTGLYEQYV. CDR3 coding DNA: TGTGCCAGCAGTGAATCGGGGACAGGCCTTTACGAGCAGTACGTC.

The chain carries TRBV18 and TRBJ1-1; D possibly corresponds to TRBD1 (5 bases). Germline CDR1 and CDR2: KGHSH and LQKENI. Trimming took off 3 bases at V and 2 bases at J, with 10 bases between the two ends. This CDR3 comprises 14 residues. DNA for the CDR3: TGTGCCAGCTCACCTCTGACAGATAACACTGAAGCTTTCTTT. This codes for CASSPLTDNTEAFF.

This clonotype was counted a few times. The V gene is TRBV30, the J gene TRBJ2-5; D is possibly TRBD1 (5 bases). V lost 0 bases to trimming and J lost 4 bases, with 12 bases between them. This CDR3 is built from 14 residues. From germline, CDR1 is GTSNPN and CDR2 SVGIG (reference sequence). Written as DNA, the CDR3 is TGTGCCTGGAGTGTACCCAGCAGGGCAGAGACCCAGTACTTC. Protein product: CAWSVPSRAETQYF.

This clonotype was counted a few times. The V gene is TRBV5-1, the J gene TRBJ2-5, with 8 nucleotides matching TRBD1. Germline V gene lookup returns CDR1 SGHRS and CDR2 YFSETQ. After removal of 4 bases from V and 5 bases from J, the junction contained 10 bases not matched to a gene. The CDR3 covers 15 residues. CDR3 residues: CASSVLDRATETQYF. In nucleotides, the CDR3 is TGCGCCAGCAGCGTACTGGACAGGGCAACTGAGACCCAGTACTTC.

This clonotype appeared a few times. V usage is TRBV12-3 or TRBV12-4 and J usage is TRBJ1-2, with 9 bases lining up with TRBD1. Trimming cost V 5 bases and J 8 bases; bases outside gene matches: 9. CDR3 size: 14 residues. The CDR3 region has the DNA TGTGCCAGCAGTCCCCTAGAGGGGACAGGGGGCTACACCTTC. Translating it yields CASSPLEGTGGYTF.